Listed here are 8 T cell receptor beta chains from one sample, sequenced in a study of Graves' ophthalmopathy and Graves' hyperthyroidism. Amplified material comprised TCR beta CDR3 regions derived from RNA transcripts. Second-round multiplex PCR came after a first-round RT-PCR that employed HTBI primers. TCRdb ran MiXCR on the multiplex PCR reads and lists one entry per CDR3 protein. The profile shows about 39,000 distinct CDR3 sequences, roughly 49% of them singletons. Sequencing was performed on peripheral blood. The receptors shown here come from an adult woman with stable Graves' hyperthyroidism.

This chain links TRBV7-9 with TRBJ1-6, with TRBD1 matching 8 bases. CDR3 length equals 15 residues. Trimming took 4 bases from V and 9 from J; bases not matched to a gene: 8. CDR1 SEHNR and CDR2 FQNEAQ come from the germline V gene (reference sequence). CDR3: CASSSVAGGPSPLHF. CDR3 nucleotides: TGTGCCAGCAGCTCTGTTGCAGGGGGCCCTTCACCCCTCCACTTT.

The CDR3 spells CASSLADPSSGYTF. CDR3 nucleotide sequence: TGTGCCAGCAGCTTAGCGGACCCCTCAAGCGGCTACACCTTC. This rearrangement joins TRBV7-6 to TRBJ1-2; D is unresolved. This CDR3 has 14 amino acids. Germline CDR1 SGHVS, CDR2 FNYEAQ. The V and J ends lost 0 bases and 8 bases respectively, with 13 bases between them.

This clonotype was counted ten times or more. A much larger clone lies a single base off, so this may be a read error. This sequence joins TRBV7-9 and TRBJ1-3; D uncertain. The CDR3 has 13 amino acids. Trimming pared 7 bases from V and 4 bases from J, leaving 11 bases between. Germline assignment: CDR1 SEHNR and CDR2 FQNEAQ (reference sequence). CDR3 nucleotides: TGTGCCAGCAACCCACGAGGAGGAAACACCATATATTTT. It is translated as CASNPRGGNTIYF.

This clonotype was seen ten or more times. The chain combines TRBV6-6 with TRBJ2-5, with D perhaps being TRBD1 or TRBD2 (6 bases each). V lost 2 bases, J lost 5 bases, and 15 bases lay in between. The CDR3 contains 15 residues. Germline V gene data show CDR1 as MNHNY and CDR2 as SVGAGI (reference sequence). This CDR3 is CASSYGGPAEETQYF. CDR3 nucleotide sequence: TGTGCCAGCAGTTACGGGGGGCCAGCAGAGGAGACCCAGTACTTC.

The chain couples TRBV7-2 to TRBJ2-5; D uncertain. The length of the CDR3 is 15 residues. V lost 1 base and J lost 1, with 10 bases in between. Germline V gene sequence: CDR1 SGHTA, CDR2 FQGNSA. This chain's CDR3 is CASSLGSHFQETQYF. CDR3 nucleotides: TGTGCCAGCAGCTTAGGTTCACACTTCCAAGAGACCCAGTACTTC.

The chain recombines TRBV7-8 with TRBJ2-5, with D perhaps matching TRBD2 (6 bases). From germline, CDR1 is SGHVS and CDR2 FQNEAQ. Between the trimmed V and J ends, which lost 7 bases and 4 bases, there was a span of 19 bases. There are 15 residues in the CDR3. DNA for the CDR3: TGTGCCAGCACCGATGAGACTAGTCGGGGAGAGACCCAGTACTTC. This encodes CASTDETSRGETQYF.

The rearrangement joins TRBV10-1 to TRBJ2-3; TRBD2 matches at 11 bases. The CDR3 sequence is 13 residues long. Trimming removed 9 bases from V and 3 bases from J; junction bases left unmatched: 2. The germline gives CDR1 WNHNN, CDR2 SYGVQD (reference sequence). The CDR3 reads CASSSGRTDTQYF. The CDR3 region has the DNA TGCGCCAGTTCTAGCGGGAGGACAGATACGCAGTATTTT.

This chain uses TRBV29-1 with TRBJ1-1; no definite D call. Germline V lookup: CDR1 SQVTM, CDR2 ANQGSEA. CDR3 length equals 12 residues. Trimming removed 7 bases from V and 3 bases from J, with 12 bases in between. The CDR3 region has the DNA TGCAGCGCTGATCGCGGGTACACTGAAGCTTTCTTT. Encoded protein: CSADRGYTEAFF.